Below are 32 T cell receptor beta chains sequenced from a single sample in a study of blood T cells in healthy people across ages. The authors ran a second PCR of about 6 to 11 cycles using a sample-barcoded 5' primer and a J-beta primer mix. Via MiXCR, TCRdb re-called the 5' RACE reads, giving one row per CDR3 protein. This table holds about 1,400,000 distinct CDR3 sequences, around two fifths found once. Material: blood. All receptors derive from a woman between 18 and 30 years old in good health.

As concerns this clonotype: Germline and junction disagree at one end, which may indicate a read error. The chain joins TRBV15 to TRBJ2-5, with TRBD2 as a possible D gene (5 bases). Looked up from germline, CDR1 is LNHNV and CDR2 is YYDKDF (reference sequence). The CDR3 loop spans 16 amino acids. The CDR3: CATSRDKGAGEETQYF. DNA of the CDR3: TGCGCCACCAGCAGAGATAAGGGTGCCGGGGAAGAGACCCAGTACTTC. Full variable domain (outside the CDR3, taken from reference TRBV15 and TRBJ2-5): DAMVIQNPRYQVTQFGKPVTLSCSQTLNHNVMYWYQQKSSQAPKLLFHYYDKDFNNEADTPDNFQSRRPNTSFCFLDIRSPGLGDTAMYLCATSRDKGAGEETQYFGPGTRLLVL.

This chain uses TRBV7-9 with TRBJ2-4, with 9 nucleotides matching TRBD1. CDR3 length: 14 amino acids. Trimming cost V 5 bases and J 7 bases; bases outside gene matches: 6. Germline CDR1 and CDR2: SEHNR and FQNEAQ (reference sequence). CDR3 coding DNA: TGTGCCAGCAGCCCCGGACAGGGGAGGAACATTCAGTACTTC. As protein: CASSPGQGRNIQYF.

This clonotype was seen more than once but under ten times. V gene TRBV6-1 combines with J gene TRBJ1-5; 9 nucleotides agree with TRBD1. The J segment lost 4 bases and the V segment lost 5 bases, leaving 3 bases of the junction unmatched. Germline loops: CDR1 MNHNS, CDR2 SASEGT. This CDR3 is built from 14 residues. The CDR3 spells CASSKGQGNQPQHF. The CDR3 DNA sequence: TGTGCCAGCAGTAAAGGACAGGGGAATCAGCCCCAGCATTTT.

V is TRBV5-1 and J is TRBJ2-2; D remains unclear. Trimming took 1 base from V and 7 from J, leaving 8 bases between them. The CDR3 is made up of 13 amino acids. Germline CDR1 and CDR2: SGHRS and YFSETQ. CDR3 protein: CASSLSLDGELFF. The CDR3 DNA follows: TGCGCCAGCAGCTTGAGTTTGGACGGGGAGCTGTTTTTT.

The chain combines TRBV7-2 with TRBJ2-3; D gene uncertain. The CDR3 loop spans 16 amino acids. Germline-derived CDR1 and CDR2 are SGHTA and FQGNSA. Trimming shortened V by 4 bases and J by 0 bases, and 14 bases separated the two germline ends. CDR3 sequence: CASSSPQTPSTDTQYF. DNA for the CDR3: TGTGCCAGCAGCTCGCCCCAAACACCAAGCACAGATACGCAGTATTTT. Full variable domain (remainder filled in from reference TRBV7-2 and TRBJ2-3): GAGVSQSPSNKVTEKGKDVELRCDPISGHTALYWYRQSLGQGLEFLIYFQGNSAPDKSGLPSDRFSAERTGGSVSTLTIQRTQQEDSAVYLCASSSPQTPSTDTQYFGPGTRLTVL.

This sequence joins TRBV20-1 and TRBJ2-1; 8 bases map to TRBD2. V dropped 5 bases and J dropped 4; count of bases not matched to a gene: 10. The length of the CDR3 is 15 residues. Per germline, CDR1 DFQATT and CDR2 SNEGSKA (reference sequence). The CDR3 here is CSAEGTGGGYNEQFF. The CDR3 DNA follows: TGCAGTGCTGAAGGGACGGGGGGGGGTTACAATGAGCAGTTCTTC.

This clonotype was detected only a few times. The chain joins TRBV20-1 to TRBJ1-1; TRBD1 matches at 8 bases. Germline V gives CDR1 DFQATT, CDR2 SNEGSKA (reference sequence). V was clipped by 3 bases and J by 7 bases; unmatched bases: 10. The CDR3 has 14 residues. Written as DNA, the CDR3 is TGCAGTGCTAGTGTGACAGGGGACTCAATTGAAGCTTTCTTT. It codes for CSASVTGDSIEAFF.

V gene TRBV12-3 or TRBV12-4 combines with J gene TRBJ1-2, with 7 positions matching TRBD1. This CDR3 region has 14 residues. V was clipped by 6 bases and J by 4 bases; unmatched bases: 8. The CDR3 DNA reads as TGTGCCAGCAGCTTGACGGGACAGATCTATGGCTACACCTTC. Residues: CASSLTGQIYGYTF.

This clonotype was found a few times. The chain couples TRBV6-1 to TRBJ2-1; the D gene is possibly TRBD1 (7 bases). V dropped 3 bases and J dropped 6 bases, with 15 bases sitting between them. The CDR3 is 15 amino acids. From germline, CDR1 is MNHNS and CDR2 SASEGT. The CDR3 sequence: CASSDYRQGLNEQFF. The CDR3 coding sequence is TGTGCCAGCAGTGATTACAGACAGGGACTCAATGAGCAGTTCTTC.

The chain links TRBV5-1 to TRBJ2-1; TRBD1 matches at 7 bases. V dropped 5 bases and J dropped 10; count of bases not matched to a gene: 12. Germline V lookup: CDR1 SGHRS, CDR2 YFSETQ. The CDR3 has 14 residues. CDR3 sequence reads: CASSREIQGREQFF. The CDR3, as DNA: TGCGCCAGCAGTCGAGAAATACAGGGGAGAGAGCAGTTCTTC. Together with reference TRBV5-1 and TRBJ2-1, the CDR3 gives the full variable domain: KAGVTQTPRYLIKTRGQQVTLSCSPISGHRSVSWYQQTPGQGLQFLFEYFSETQRNKGNFPGRFSGRQFSNSRSEMNVSTLELGDSALYLCASSREIQGREQFFGPGTRLTVL.

This clonotype was seen a few times. J is TRBJ2-1 and V is TRBV7-3; D is ambiguous. The end of the DNA aligns better with TRBJ2-7, so the J call may be wrong. The CDR3 has 14 residues. The germline CDR1 and CDR2 sequences are SGHTA and FQGTGA. This CDR3 reads CASSLSAGYNEQYF. CDR3 nucleotide sequence: TGTGCCAGCAGCTTATCGGCAGGCTACAATGAGCAGTACTTC.

The chain links TRBV7-2 to TRBJ1-5; 7 bases agree with TRBD1. The CDR3 is 15 amino acids. The V gene end was trimmed by 6 bases and the J gene end by 5 bases; junction bases not matched to a gene: 10. Per the germline V gene, CDR1 is SGHTA and CDR2 is FQGNSA. The CDR3 loop reads CASSPQGGNDQPQHF. The CDR3 nucleotides are TGTGCCAGCAGTCCGCAAGGGGGCAACGATCAGCCCCAGCATTTT.

This clonotype occurred a few times. The chain uses TRBV6-6 and TRBJ1-2; D not resolved. The CDR3 totals 13 residues. Germline lookup yields CDR1 MNHNY and CDR2 SVGAGI (reference sequence). V was shortened by 6 bases and J by 7 bases, with 15 bases between the two germline ends. CDR3 loop: CASSSYSIIGYTF. The CDR3 DNA reads as TGTGCCAGCAGCAGTTACAGCATTATTGGCTACACCTTC.

This chain links TRBV21-1 with TRBJ2-7; the table assigns TRBD1, which was not confirmed against the DNA. TRBV21-1 is a listed pseudogene. The CDR3 spans 22 residues. CDR3 region: CASSKQPGDVTGSPYNSYEQYF. The CDR3 DNA follows: TGTGCCAGCAGCAAACAGCCGGGGGACGTGACAGGGTCCCCTTATAACTCCTACGAGCAGTACTTC.

The chain couples TRBV5-1 to TRBJ1-4, with 9 bases fitting TRBD1. V was clipped by 2 bases and J by 2 bases; unmatched bases: 7. Germline V CDR1 and CDR2: SGHRS, YFSETQ. The CDR3 has 17 amino acids. The CDR3: CASSFGQGLITNEKLFF. The CDR3 nucleotides read TGCGCCAGCAGCTTCGGACAGGGGTTAATTACTAATGAAAAACTGTTTTTT.

About this clonotype: One base away lies a much larger clone, so this may be a sequencing read error. The chain couples TRBV29-1 to TRBJ2-5; the match to TRBD2 covers 7 bases. The DNA end is more similar to TRBJ2-7, so the J call may be wrong. Germline V gene sequence: CDR1 SQVTM, CDR2 ANQGSEA. The CDR3 covers 15 residues. The CDR3 sequence: CSVGFTGTMGYEQYF. The CDR3 nucleotides read TGCAGCGTTGGATTTACCGGGACTATGGGATACGAGCAGTACTTC.

The table lists this clonotype with a few counts. This chain connects TRBV9 to TRBJ2-7, with D possibly called TRBD1 or TRBD2 (5 bases each). Germline V gene sequence: CDR1 SGDLS, CDR2 YYNGEE. V was clipped by 4 bases and J by 5 bases, with 16 bases between them. The CDR3 extends over 14 amino acids. The CDR3 DNA reads TGTGCCAGCAGCTTGGGGGTTGTAGGCAACGAGCAGTACTTC. Translating it yields CASSLGVVGNEQYF.

A few counts support this clonotype. The chain has TRBV20-1 and TRBJ2-1, with TRBD2 matching 12 bases. This CDR3 has 14 amino acids. V shed 2 bases and J 7 bases; nucleotides not matched to a gene: 3. Germline values: CDR1 DFQATT, CDR2 SNEGSKA (reference sequence). Written as DNA, the CDR3 is TGCAGTGCTAGACGTGGACTAGCGGGGAATGAGCAGTTCTTC. The encoded protein is CSARRGLAGNEQFF.

This clonotype was observed a single time. The J gene is TRBJ1-2, the V gene TRBV4-1, with TRBD1 matching 9 bases. This CDR3 has 18 amino acids. Germline V gives CDR1 MGHRA, CDR2 YSYEKL. With V trimmed by 0 bases and J by 3 bases, 11 bases remained unmatched. As DNA, the CDR3 is TGCGCCAGCAGCCAAGAAGGACAGGGGACGACCCAGCACTATGGCTACACCTTC. The encoded protein is CASSQEGQGTTQHYGYTF.

The chain is built from TRBV2 and TRBJ2-3; 8 nucleotides match TRBD2. Germline trimming cut 3 bases from V and 5 bases from J; bases unmatched to any gene: 7. The length of the CDR3 is 15 residues. Germline CDR1 reads SNHLY; CDR2 reads FYNNEI. CDR3 protein: CASSEKRGGRDTQYF. The CDR3 bases are TGTGCCAGCAGTGAGAAACGGGGGGGTAGAGATACGCAGTATTTT.

The chain couples TRBV27 to TRBJ2-3; 9 positions agree with TRBD2. With V trimmed by 8 bases and J by 3 bases, 9 bases remained unmatched. The CDR3 runs 15 residues. Germline assignment: CDR1 MNHEY and CDR2 SMNVEV (reference sequence). The CDR3 nucleotides are TGTGCCAGCGCAACTGCGGGGGGGACGACAGATACGCAGTATTTT. Translating gives CASATAGGTTDTQYF.

The chain uses TRBV11-3 and TRBJ1-2, with D possibly TRBD1 on 5 matching bases. The CDR3 is made up of 14 amino acids. V lost 11 bases, J lost 8 bases, and 24 bases lay in between. Germline assignment: CDR1 SGHNT and CDR2 YENEEA. CDR3 loop: CAGNRQRDVGGYTF. CDR3 DNA: TGTGCCGGAAACAGACAGAGGGACGTCGGGGGCTACACCTTC.

This clonotype showed up just a few times. The V and J genes are TRBV20-1 and TRBJ1-5; D is perhaps TRBD1 (5 bases). The CDR3 totals 15 residues. V was cut by 0 bases and J by 1 base, with 10 bases left in between. Germline-derived CDR1 and CDR2 are DFQATT and SNEGSKA (reference sequence). CDR3 nucleotides: TGCAGTGCTAGAGAGTTAGGGGCGAGCAATCAGCCCCAGCATTTT. It codes for CSARELGASNQPQHF.

The genes are TRBV19 and TRBJ2-1; unclear D gene. Trimming took 3 bases from V and 8 from J, leaving 20 bases between them. Germline V CDR1 and CDR2: LNHDA, SQIVND (reference sequence). The CDR3 consists of 16 residues. CDR3 region: CASSMPFSPKVDEQFF. The CDR3 nucleotides read TGTGCCAGTAGTATGCCATTTTCGCCAAAGGTCGATGAGCAGTTCTTC.

V is TRBV6-2 or TRBV6-3 and J is TRBJ2-1; 11 bases line up with TRBD2. The ends lost 6 bases at V and 4 bases at J; junction bases unmatched: 11. Germline values: CDR1 MNHEY, CDR2 SVGEGT. The CDR3 contains 17 residues. In DNA form, the CDR3 reads TGTGCCAGCAGGCGGGGGGCCGGGACTAGCGGATACAATGAGCAGTTCTTC. Residues: CASRRGAGTSGYNEQFF.

This clonotype was recorded at least ten times. This rearrangement joins TRBV20-1 to TRBJ2-7; 9 positions match TRBD2. Germline CDR1 is DFQATT and CDR2 is SNEGSKA (reference sequence). The CDR3 loop spans 15 amino acids. Unmatched junction bases numbered 4, after V lost 0 bases and J lost 1 base. CDR3 protein: CSARDTSGLSYEQYF. In nucleotides, the CDR3 is TGCAGTGCTAGAGATACTAGCGGGCTGTCCTACGAGCAGTACTTC.

This chain connects TRBV4-2 to TRBJ2-7; the D gene could be TRBD1 or TRBD2 (5 bases each). This CDR3 comprises 16 residues. V gave up 0 bases and J gave up 4 bases, with 16 bases separating them. Germline V CDR1 and CDR2: LGHNA, YNFKEQ. The CDR3 nucleotides read TGTGCCAGCAGCCAAGAGGGTAGCTTTGAGGGGTACGAGCAGTACTTC. Encoded protein: CASSQEGSFEGYEQYF.

In this sample, this clonotype turned up a few times. The V and J genes are TRBV3-1 and TRBJ2-1, with 9 bases aligning to TRBD2. V shed 5 bases, J shed 15 bases, and the junction held 20 bases outside the gene matches. The CDR3 loop spans 16 amino acids. From germline, CDR1 is LGHDT and CDR2 YNNKEL (reference sequence). For the CDR3, the DNA is TGTGCCAGCAGCAGGACAGGATTGGGTAGCGGGAGCGGTAGGTTCTTC. As protein: CASSRTGLGSGSGRFF.

This clonotype was seen just once. The V and J genes are TRBV27 and TRBJ2-1; D possibly corresponds to TRBD1 (6 bases). Trimming pared 2 bases from V and 13 bases from J, leaving 18 bases between. CDR1 and CDR2 (germline): MNHEY, SMNVEV (reference sequence). This CDR3 spans 14 amino acids. CDR3 nucleotide sequence: TGTGCCAGCAGTTTACCCTTTACAGGGATGGATCAGTTCTTC. Residues: CASSLPFTGMDQFF.

This clonotype was counted only a few times. The chain links TRBV20-1 to TRBJ2-5; weak D call: TRBD1 (6 bases). Deletions cut 0 bases from V and 4 bases from J, with 15 bases between. Germline V lookup: CDR1 DFQATT, CDR2 SNEGSKA (reference sequence). The CDR3 runs to 15 residues. The CDR3: CSARDYKGVGETQYF. Here the CDR3 DNA reads TGCAGTGCTAGAGATTATAAGGGGGTAGGAGAGACCCAGTACTTC.

This clonotype was recorded a few times. The chain employs TRBV7-9 and TRBJ2-5; 7 bases are shared with TRBD2. The J call is doubtful: the DNA matches TRBJ2-7 better. This CDR3 has 16 amino acids. The V gene's germline CDR1 is SEHNR and CDR2 FQNEAQ (reference sequence). CDR3 region: CASSILGGPTSSEQYF. The CDR3 DNA is TGTGCCAGCAGCATCTTGGGAGGGCCAACTTCCAGCGAGCAGTACTTC.

The table lists this clonotype with a few counts. The chain combines TRBV6-6 with TRBJ1-5, with 10 bases that match TRBD1. Germline CDR1 MNHNY, CDR2 SVGAGI (reference sequence). This CDR3 has 16 amino acids. Trimming removed 4 bases from V and 5 bases from J; junction bases left unmatched: 8. CDR3 nucleotide sequence: TGTGCCAGCAGTTCATGGGACAGGGGTCGAGATCAGCCCCAGCATTTT. Its protein is CASSSWDRGRDQPQHF.